This note documents a single T cell receptor (beta chain) sequence. This sample stems from a study of early T cells in non-severe SARS-CoV-2 infection. Study background: Bulk RNA from unsorted whole blood was sequenced; chains were unpaired.

There are 14 residues in the CDR3. V lost 0 bases to trimming and J lost 4 bases, with 8 bases between them. Looked up from germline, CDR1 is SGHTA and CDR2 is FQGNSA. The protocol attached unique molecular identifiers to individual cDNA molecules. TCRdb fed the 5' RACE reads into MiXCR, producing one record per CDR3 protein. The profile covers about 77,000 distinct CDR3 sequences, with more than 10% appearing a single time and about 14% taken by the ten largest. The receptor's source is an adult who was a healthcare worker with PCR-confirmed SARS-CoV-2 infection or an uninfected control (not recorded which). The donor label of this sample is uncertain. Sample: whole blood, taken at baseline. This chain joins TRBV7-2 and TRBJ2-3; tentatively, D is TRBD2 (5 bases). CDR3 loop: CASSLASGADTQYF. CDR3 in DNA: TGTGCCAGCAGCTTAGCCTCCGGGGCAGATACGCAGTATTTT. The whole variable domain, filled in from reference TRBV7-2 and TRBJ2-3, reads GAGVSQSPSNKVTEKGKDVELRCDPISGHTALYWYRQSLGQGLEFLIYFQGNSAPDKSGLPSDRFSAERTGGSVSTLTIQRTQQEDSAVYLCASSLASGADTQYFGPGTRLTVL.